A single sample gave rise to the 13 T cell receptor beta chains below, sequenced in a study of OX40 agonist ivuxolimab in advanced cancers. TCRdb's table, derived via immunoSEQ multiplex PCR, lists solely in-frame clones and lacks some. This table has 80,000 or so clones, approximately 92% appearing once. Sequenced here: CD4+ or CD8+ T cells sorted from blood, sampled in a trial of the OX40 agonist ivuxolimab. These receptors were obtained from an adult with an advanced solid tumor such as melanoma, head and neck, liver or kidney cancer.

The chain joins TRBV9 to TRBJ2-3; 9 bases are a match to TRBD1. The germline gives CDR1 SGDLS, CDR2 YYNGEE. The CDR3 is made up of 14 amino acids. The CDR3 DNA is TGTCCTATGGACAGGGGAGGAGGCACAGATACGCAGTATTTT. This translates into CPMDRGGGTDTQYF. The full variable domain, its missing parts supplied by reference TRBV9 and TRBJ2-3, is DSGVTQTPKHLITATGQRVTLRCSPRSGDLSVYWYQQSLDQGLQFLIQYYNGEERAKGNILERFSAQQFPDLHSELNLSSLELGDSALYFCPMDRGGGTDTQYFGPGTRLTVL.

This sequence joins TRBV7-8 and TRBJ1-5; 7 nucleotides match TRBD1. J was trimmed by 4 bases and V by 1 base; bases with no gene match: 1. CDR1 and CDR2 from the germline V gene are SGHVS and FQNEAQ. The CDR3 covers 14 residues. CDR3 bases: TGTGCCAGCAGCTTAGAACAGGGGAATCAGCCCCAGCATTTT. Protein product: CASSLEQGNQPQHF.

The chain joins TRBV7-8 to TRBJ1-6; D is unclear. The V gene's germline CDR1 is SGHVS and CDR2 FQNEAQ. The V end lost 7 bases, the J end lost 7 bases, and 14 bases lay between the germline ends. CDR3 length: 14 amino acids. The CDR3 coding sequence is TGTGCCAGCACCACCCCGCCTGGGAATTCACCCCTCCACTTT. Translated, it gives CASTTPPGNSPLHF.

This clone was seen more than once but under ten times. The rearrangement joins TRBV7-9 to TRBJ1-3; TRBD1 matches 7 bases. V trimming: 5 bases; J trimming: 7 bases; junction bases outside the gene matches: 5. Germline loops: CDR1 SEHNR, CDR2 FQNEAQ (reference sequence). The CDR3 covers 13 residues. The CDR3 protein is CASSQTGPNTIYF. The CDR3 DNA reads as TGTGCCAGCAGCCAGACAGGGCCGAACACCATATATTTT.

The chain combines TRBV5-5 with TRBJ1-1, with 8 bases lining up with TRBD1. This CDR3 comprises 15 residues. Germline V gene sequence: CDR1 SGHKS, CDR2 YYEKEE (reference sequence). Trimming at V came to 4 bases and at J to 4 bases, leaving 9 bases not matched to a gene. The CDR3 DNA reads TGTGCCAGCAGCCTAAGACAGGGGATAAGCACTGAAGCTTTCTTT. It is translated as CASSLRQGISTEAFF.

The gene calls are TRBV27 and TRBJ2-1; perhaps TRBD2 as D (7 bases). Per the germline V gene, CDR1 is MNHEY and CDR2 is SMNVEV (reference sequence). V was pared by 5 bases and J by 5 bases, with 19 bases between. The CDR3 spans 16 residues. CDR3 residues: CASSRGGASVDNEQFF. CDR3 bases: TGTGCCAGCAGTAGGGGGGGGGCCTCGGTCGACAATGAGCAGTTCTTC.

As DNA, the CDR3 is TGCGCCAGCAGCTTGAGCGGGACAGCTAACACCGGGGAGCTGTTTTTT. Translation: CASSLSGTANTGELFF. The gene calls are TRBV5-1 and TRBJ2-2, with D perhaps TRBD1 or TRBD2 (7 bases each). V was trimmed by 1 base and J by 2 bases, leaving 12 bases between them. The CDR3 is 16 residues long. CDR1 is SGHRS and CDR2 is YFSETQ in the germline V gene.

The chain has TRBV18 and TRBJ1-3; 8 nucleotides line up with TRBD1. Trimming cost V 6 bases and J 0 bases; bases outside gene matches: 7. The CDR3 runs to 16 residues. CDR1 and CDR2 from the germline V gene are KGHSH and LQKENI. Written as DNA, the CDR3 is TGTGCCAGCTCTACGGGACAGGTGAACTCTGGAAACACCATATATTTT. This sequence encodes CASSTGQVNSGNTIYF.

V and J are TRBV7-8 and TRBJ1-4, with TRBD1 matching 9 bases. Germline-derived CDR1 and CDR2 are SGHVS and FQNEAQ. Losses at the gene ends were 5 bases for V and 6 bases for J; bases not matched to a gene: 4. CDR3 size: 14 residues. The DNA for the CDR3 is TGTGCCAGCAGCCGGGGACAGGGAGATGAAAAACTGTTTTTT. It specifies CASSRGQGDEKLFF. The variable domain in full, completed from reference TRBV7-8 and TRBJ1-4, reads GAGVSQSPRYKVAKRGQDVALRCDPISGHVSLFWYQQALGQGPEFLTYFQNEAQLDKSGLPSDRFFAERPEGSVSTLKIQRTQQEDSAVYLCASSRGQGDEKLFFGSGTQLSVL.

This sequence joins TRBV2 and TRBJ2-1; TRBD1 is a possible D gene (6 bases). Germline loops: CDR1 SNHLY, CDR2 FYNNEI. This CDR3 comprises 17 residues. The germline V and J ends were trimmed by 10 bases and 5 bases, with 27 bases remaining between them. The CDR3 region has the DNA TGTGCCATCGCAGTCCTCCAGCCCGGGACAAAAAACAATGAGCAGTTCTTC. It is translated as CAIAVLQPGTKNNEQFF.

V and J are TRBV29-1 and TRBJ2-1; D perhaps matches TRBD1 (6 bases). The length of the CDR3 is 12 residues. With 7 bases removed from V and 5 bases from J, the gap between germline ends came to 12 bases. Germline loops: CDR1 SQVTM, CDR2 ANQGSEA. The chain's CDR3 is CSGGTSNNEQFF. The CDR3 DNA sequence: TGCAGCGGGGGGACATCCAACAATGAGCAGTTCTTC.

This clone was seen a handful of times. The CDR3 reads CASMEGQNTEAFF. The CDR3 coding sequence is TGCGCCAGCATGGAGGGGCAGAACACTGAAGCTTTCTTT. The gene calls are TRBV5-1 and TRBJ1-1; possible D gene TRBD1, 5 bases. Looked up from germline, CDR1 is SGHRS and CDR2 is YFSETQ. Trimming left V 6 bases short and J 1 base short, with 10 bases between. This CDR3 region has 13 residues.

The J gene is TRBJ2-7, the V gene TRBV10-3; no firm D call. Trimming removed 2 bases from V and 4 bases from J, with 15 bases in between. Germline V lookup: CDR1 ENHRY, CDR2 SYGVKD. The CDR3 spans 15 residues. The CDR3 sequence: CAISEQAEVGYEQYF. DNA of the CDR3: TGTGCCATCAGTGAGCAAGCCGAGGTGGGATACGAGCAGTACTTC.